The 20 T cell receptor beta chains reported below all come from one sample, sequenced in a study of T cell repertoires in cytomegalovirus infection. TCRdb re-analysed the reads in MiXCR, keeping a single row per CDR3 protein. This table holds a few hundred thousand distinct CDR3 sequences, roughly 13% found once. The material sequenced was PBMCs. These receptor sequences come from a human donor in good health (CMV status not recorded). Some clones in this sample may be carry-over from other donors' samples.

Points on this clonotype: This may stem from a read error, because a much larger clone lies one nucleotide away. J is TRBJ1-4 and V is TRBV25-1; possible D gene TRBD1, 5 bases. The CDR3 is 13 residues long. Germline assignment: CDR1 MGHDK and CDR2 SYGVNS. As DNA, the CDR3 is TGTGCCAGCACCCGAGGGGAGAATGAAAGACTGTTTTTT. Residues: CASTRGENERLFF.

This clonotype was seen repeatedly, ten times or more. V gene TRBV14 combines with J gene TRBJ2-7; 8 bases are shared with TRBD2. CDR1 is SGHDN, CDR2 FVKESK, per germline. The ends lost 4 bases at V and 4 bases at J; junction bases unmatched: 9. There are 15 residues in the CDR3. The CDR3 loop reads CASSLGGVFPYEQYF. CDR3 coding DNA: TGTGCCAGCAGCCTCGGGGGGGTATTCCCTTACGAGCAGTACTTC.

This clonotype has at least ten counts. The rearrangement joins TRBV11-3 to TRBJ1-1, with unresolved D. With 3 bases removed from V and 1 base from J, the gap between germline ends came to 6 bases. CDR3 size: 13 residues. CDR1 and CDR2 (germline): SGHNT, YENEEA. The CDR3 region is CASSLYQNTEAFF. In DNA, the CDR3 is TGTGCCAGCAGCTTGTACCAGAACACTGAAGCTTTCTTT.

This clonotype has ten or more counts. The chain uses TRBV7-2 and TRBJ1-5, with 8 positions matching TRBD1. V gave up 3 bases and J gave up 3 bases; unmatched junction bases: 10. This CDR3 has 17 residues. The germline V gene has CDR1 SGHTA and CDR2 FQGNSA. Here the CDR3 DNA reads TGTGCCAGCAGCTTTCGGACAGGGATGAGCGACAATCAGCCCCAGCATTTT. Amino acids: CASSFRTGMSDNQPQHF. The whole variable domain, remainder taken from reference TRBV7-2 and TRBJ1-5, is GAGVSQSPSNKVTEKGKDVELRCDPISGHTALYWYRQSLGQGLEFLIYFQGNSAPDKSGLPSDRFSAERTGGSVSTLTIQRTQQEDSAVYLCASSFRTGMSDNQPQHFGDGTRLSIL.

In DNA form, the CDR3 reads TGTGCCGGGGGGAACACCGGGGAGCTGTTTTTT. This gives the protein CAGGNTGELFF. The gene calls are TRBV6-2 or TRBV6-3 and TRBJ2-2; D may correspond to TRBD1 or TRBD2 (5 bases each). Germline CDR1 MNHEY, CDR2 SVGEGT. CDR3 size: 11 residues. V lost 11 bases and J lost 1, with 5 bases in between.

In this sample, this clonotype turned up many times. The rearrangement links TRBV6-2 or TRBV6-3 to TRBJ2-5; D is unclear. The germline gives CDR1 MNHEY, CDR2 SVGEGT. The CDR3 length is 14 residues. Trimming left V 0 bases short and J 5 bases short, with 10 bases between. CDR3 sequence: CASSYSILGETQYF. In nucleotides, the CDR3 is TGTGCCAGCAGTTACTCTATTTTGGGGGAGACCCAGTACTTC.

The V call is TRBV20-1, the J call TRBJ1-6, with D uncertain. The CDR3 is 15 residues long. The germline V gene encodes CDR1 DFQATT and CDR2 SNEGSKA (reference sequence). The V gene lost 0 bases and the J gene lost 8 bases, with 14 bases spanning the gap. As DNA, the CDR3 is TGCAGTGCTAGAGAAAGGGCCTCGGGCGATTCACCCCTCCACTTT. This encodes CSARERASGDSPLHF.

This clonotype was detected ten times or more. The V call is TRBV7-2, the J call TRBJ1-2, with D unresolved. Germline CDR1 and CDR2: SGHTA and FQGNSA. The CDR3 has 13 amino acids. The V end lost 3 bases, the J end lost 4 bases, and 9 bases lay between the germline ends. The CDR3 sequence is CASSFQYTYGYTF. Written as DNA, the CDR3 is TGTGCCAGCAGCTTTCAGTACACCTATGGCTACACCTTC.

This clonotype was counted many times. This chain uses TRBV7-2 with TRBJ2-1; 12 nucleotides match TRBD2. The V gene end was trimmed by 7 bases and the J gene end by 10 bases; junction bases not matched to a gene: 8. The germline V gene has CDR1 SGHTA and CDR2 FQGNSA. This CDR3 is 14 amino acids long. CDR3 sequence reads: CASTTSGGSWEQFF. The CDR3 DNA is TGTGCCAGCACCACTAGCGGGGGGTCTTGGGAGCAGTTCTTC.

The CDR3 region is CATGPNTDTQYF. CDR3 in DNA: TGTGCCACCGGACCCAACACAGATACGCAGTATTTT. The chain combines TRBV7-9 with TRBJ2-3; D unclear. The V end lost 10 bases, the J end lost 2 bases, and 10 bases lay between the germline ends. This CDR3 is built from 12 residues. CDR1 is SEHNR and CDR2 is FQNEAQ in the germline V gene (reference sequence).

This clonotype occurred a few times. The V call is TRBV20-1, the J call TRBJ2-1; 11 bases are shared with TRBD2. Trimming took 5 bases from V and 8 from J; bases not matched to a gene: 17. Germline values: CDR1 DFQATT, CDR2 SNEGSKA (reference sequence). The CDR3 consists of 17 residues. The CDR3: CSAPRKQTTSGNDEQFF. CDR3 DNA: TGCAGTGCTCCACGAAAGCAAACGACTAGCGGGAACGATGAGCAGTTCTTC.

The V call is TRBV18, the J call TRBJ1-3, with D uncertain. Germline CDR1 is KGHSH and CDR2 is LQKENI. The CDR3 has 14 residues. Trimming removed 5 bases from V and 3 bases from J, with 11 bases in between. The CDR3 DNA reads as TGTGCCAGCTCAACTTCCAAGAATGGAAACACCATATATTTT. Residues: CASSTSKNGNTIYF.

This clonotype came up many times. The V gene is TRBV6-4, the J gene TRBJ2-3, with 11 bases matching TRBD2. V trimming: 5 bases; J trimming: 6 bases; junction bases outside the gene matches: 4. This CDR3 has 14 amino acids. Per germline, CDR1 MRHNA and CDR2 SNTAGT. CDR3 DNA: TGTGCCAGCAGTCTGACTAGCGGGGTTGATACGCAGTATTTT. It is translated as CASSLTSGVDTQYF.

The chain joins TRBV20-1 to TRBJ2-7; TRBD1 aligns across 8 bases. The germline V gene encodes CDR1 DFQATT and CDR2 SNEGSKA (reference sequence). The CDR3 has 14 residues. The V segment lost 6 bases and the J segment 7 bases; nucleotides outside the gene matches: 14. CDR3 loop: CSATGTGLLIEQYF. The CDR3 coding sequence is TGCAGTGCCACCGGGACAGGTTTACTGATTGAGCAGTACTTC.

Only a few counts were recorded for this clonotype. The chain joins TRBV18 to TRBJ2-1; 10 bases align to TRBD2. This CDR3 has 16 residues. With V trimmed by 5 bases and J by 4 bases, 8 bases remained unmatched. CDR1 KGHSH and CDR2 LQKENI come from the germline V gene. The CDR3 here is CASSSWTSGAYNEQFF. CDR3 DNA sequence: TGTGCCAGCTCATCCTGGACTAGCGGAGCTTACAATGAGCAGTTCTTC. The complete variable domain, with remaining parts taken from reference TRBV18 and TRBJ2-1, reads NAGVMQNPRHLVRRRGQEARLRCSPMKGHSHVYWYRQLPEEGLKFMVYLQKENIIDESGMPKERFSAEFPKEGPSILRIQQVVRGDSAAYFCASSSWTSGAYNEQFFGPGTRLTVL.

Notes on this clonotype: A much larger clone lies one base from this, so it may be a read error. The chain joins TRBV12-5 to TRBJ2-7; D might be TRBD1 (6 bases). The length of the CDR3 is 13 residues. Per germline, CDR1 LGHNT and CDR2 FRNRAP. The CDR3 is CASGQQGTYKQYF. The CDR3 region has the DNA TGTGCTAGTGGTCAACAGGGTACCTACAAGCAGTACTTC. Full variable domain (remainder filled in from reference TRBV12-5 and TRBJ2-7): DARVTQTPRHKVTEMGQEVTMRCQPILGHNTVFWYRQTMMQGLELLAYFRNRAPLDDSGMPKDRFSAEMPDATLATLKIQPSEPRDSAVYFCASGQQGTYKQYFGPGTRLTVT.

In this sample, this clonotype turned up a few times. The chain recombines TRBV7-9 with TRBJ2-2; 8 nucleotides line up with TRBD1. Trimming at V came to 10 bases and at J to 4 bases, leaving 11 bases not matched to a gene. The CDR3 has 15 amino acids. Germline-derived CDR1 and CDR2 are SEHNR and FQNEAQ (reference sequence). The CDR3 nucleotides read TGTGCCATCGCTCGGCAGGGGGCAGGCACCGGGGAGCTGTTTTTT. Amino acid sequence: CAIARQGAGTGELFF.

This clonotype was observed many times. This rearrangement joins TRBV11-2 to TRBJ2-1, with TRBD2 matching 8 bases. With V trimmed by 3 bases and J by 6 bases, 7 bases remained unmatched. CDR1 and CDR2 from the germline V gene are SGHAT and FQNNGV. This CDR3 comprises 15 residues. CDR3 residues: CASSLLAGVPNEQFF. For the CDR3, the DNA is TGTGCCAGCAGCTTGCTAGCGGGTGTACCCAATGAGCAGTTCTTC.

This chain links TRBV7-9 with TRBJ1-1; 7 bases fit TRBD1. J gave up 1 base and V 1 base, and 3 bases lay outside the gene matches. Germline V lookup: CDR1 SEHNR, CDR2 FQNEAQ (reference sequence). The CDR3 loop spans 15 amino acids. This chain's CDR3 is CASSLVTGRNTEAFF. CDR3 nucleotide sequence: TGTGCCAGCAGCTTAGTGACAGGGAGGAACACTGAAGCTTTCTTT.

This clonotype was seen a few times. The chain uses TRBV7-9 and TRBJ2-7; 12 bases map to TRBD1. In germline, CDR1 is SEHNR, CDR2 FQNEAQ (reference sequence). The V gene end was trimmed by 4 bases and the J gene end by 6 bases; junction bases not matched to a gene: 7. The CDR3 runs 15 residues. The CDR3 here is CASSSGQGATREQYF. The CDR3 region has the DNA TGTGCCAGCAGCTCGGGACAGGGGGCAACCCGCGAGCAGTACTTC.